Included here is one T cell receptor beta chain sequence, with context. The target antigen is unknown. The CDR3 contains 15 residues. Germline V CDR1 and CDR2: MGHRA, YSYEKL. Trimming stripped 6 bases from V and 4 bases from J, with 15 bases between. This sample was taken from a study of early T cells in non-severe SARS-CoV-2 infection. TCRdb re-called the 5' RACE reads through MiXCR, storing one row per CDR3 protein. The table lists tens of thousands of distinct CDR3 sequences, 13% to 15% of them singletons. Whole-study findings and limits: CD4 and private specificities were missed by VDJdb matching, which favored anti-spike CD8 responses.

The sequence derives from an adult who was a healthcare worker with PCR-confirmed SARS-CoV-2 infection or an uninfected control (not recorded which). This chain links TRBV4-1 with TRBJ2-2; tentative D call: TRBD2 (5 bases). Source: whole blood, taken at baseline. The CDR3 nucleotides are TGCGCCAGCAGACCCCAGGCGGGCTCCACCGGGGAGCTGTTTTTT. This gives the protein CASRPQAGSTGELFF.